The clone carrying this TCR beta chain has just a few counts. TCRdb redid the calling of the reads with MiXCR, one entry per CDR3 protein. Of about 100,000 distinct CDR3 sequences listed, about a third were seen once; the top ten hold around 2.2%. The data derive from a study of type 1 regulatory T cells. Study details: An in vitro protocol generated T-allo10, a Tr1-enriched, alloantigen-specific CD4 T cell product.

Sequencing was carried out using CD4+ T cells, either the whole sample or a sorted fraction (not recorded which). The TCR originated in a human donor in good health.

The CDR3 reads CSASSGLFKAEQYF. In DNA, the CDR3 is TGCAGTGCTAGCTCAGGGCTCTTTAAGGCCGAGCAGTACTTC. The rearrangement links TRBV20-1 to TRBJ2-7; weak D call: TRBD1 (5 bases). The CDR3 loop spans 14 amino acids. Trimming took 3 bases from V and 6 from J, leaving 18 bases between them. The germline CDR1 and CDR2 sequences are DFQATT and SNEGSKA (reference sequence).